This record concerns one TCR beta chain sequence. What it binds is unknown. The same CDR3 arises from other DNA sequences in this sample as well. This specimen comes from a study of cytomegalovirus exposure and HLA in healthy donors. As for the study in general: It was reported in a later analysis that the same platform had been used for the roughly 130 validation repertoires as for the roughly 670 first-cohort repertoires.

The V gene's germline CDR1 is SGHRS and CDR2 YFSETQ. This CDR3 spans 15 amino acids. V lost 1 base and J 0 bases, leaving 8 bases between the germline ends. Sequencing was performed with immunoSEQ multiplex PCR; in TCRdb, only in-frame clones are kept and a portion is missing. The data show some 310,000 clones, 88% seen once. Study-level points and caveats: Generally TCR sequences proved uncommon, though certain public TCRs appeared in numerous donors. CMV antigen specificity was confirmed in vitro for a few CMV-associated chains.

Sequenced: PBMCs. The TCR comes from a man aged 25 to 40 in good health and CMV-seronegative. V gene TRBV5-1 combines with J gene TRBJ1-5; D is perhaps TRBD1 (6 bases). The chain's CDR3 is CASSLSGASNQPQHF. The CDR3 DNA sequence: TGCGCCAGCAGCTTGTCAGGGGCTAGCAATCAGCCCCAGCATTTT.